The T cell receptor beta chain under discussion was sequenced for a study of blood T cell repertoires in COVID-19. Method: immunoSEQ multiplex PCR; TCRdb's copy keeps in-frame clones and lacks some. The sample records around 130,000 clones, about 83% being singletons. The CDR3 loop spans 16 amino acids. CDR1 LNHDA and CDR2 SQIVND come from the germline V gene (reference sequence). The V gene end was trimmed by 4 bases and the J gene end by 2 bases; junction bases not matched to a gene: 9. This clonotype was sampled from a human donor in a cohort sampled during active COVID-19. J is TRBJ2-7 and V is TRBV19, with 9 bases that match TRBD2. The sequencing sample was made of peripheral blood. CDR3 region: CASSTKGLAGTYEQYF. CDR3 sequence (DNA): TGTGCCAGTAGTACCAAGGGGCTAGCGGGGACCTACGAGCAGTACTTC.